Sequencing of this T cell receptor beta chain was carried out in a study of OX40 agonist ivuxolimab in advanced cancers. On the study more broadly: Partial responses were recorded for three patients, including one with hepatocellular carcinoma and two with cutaneous melanoma. Whole-study findings and limits: Researchers did not determine the expanded peripheral T cells' antigen specificity. On average, CD8+ T cells had more expanded clones than CD4+.

The V end was cut by 3 bases, the J end by 4 bases, with 9 bases between. There are 14 residues in the CDR3. Germline CDR1 SNHLY, CDR2 FYNNEI. Libraries were prepared by immunoSEQ multiplex PCR; TCRdb keeps only in-frame clonotypes and omits some of them. The table has 35,000 to 40,000 clones, more than 85% seen once; the top ten hold approximately 2.4%. Details on this clone: Antigen specificity is unknown.

The starting material was CD4+ or CD8+ T cells sorted from blood, obtained in a trial of the OX40 agonist ivuxolimab. This TCR was recovered from an adult with an advanced solid tumor such as melanoma, head and neck, liver or kidney cancer. The gene calls are TRBV2 and TRBJ1-4; tentatively, D is TRBD1 (6 bases). CDR3 coding DNA: TGTGCCAGCAGTGACGGCAGGGGTAATGAAAAACTGTTTTTT. Its protein product is CASSDGRGNEKLFF.